One TCR beta chain is described in this entry. This record comes from a study of blood T cell repertoires in COVID-19. At the level of the study: Samples taken during acute and convalescent COVID-19 were collected in the United States, Italy and Spain. Sources were T cells, B-cell-depleted T cells, or PBMCs; the material itself was cDNA or gDNA.

Germline V gene sequence: CDR1 SGHNT, CDR2 YYREEE (reference sequence). The CDR3 length is 16 residues. J lost 4 bases, V lost 2 bases, and 3 bases had no gene match. Per the original data handling: How many nucleated cells were present was estimated from reference gene primer amplification. Only in-frame clones appear in the TCRdb table, and some are missing; sequencing was by immunoSEQ multiplex PCR. From that table come the V and J calls and clone size; the DNA was used to work out D and trimming. The table records some 170,000 clones, roughly four fifths of them present only once. The sequence came from a woman aged 80 or older with acute or convalescent COVID-19. V gene TRBV5-4 combines with J gene TRBJ2-2; TRBD2 agrees at 12 bases. The sequenced sample consisted of peripheral blood. The CDR3 region is CASSFGLAGTTGELFF. The CDR3 region has the DNA TGTGCCAGCAGCTTCGGACTAGCGGGGACCACCGGGGAGCTGTTTTTT.